This T cell receptor (beta chain) was sequenced during a study of shared clonotypes between healthy human individuals. Study results and limitations: Relative to clonotypes present in all four donors, those not shared had lower generation probabilities.

A word on this clone: Its target is not known.

This table comes from immunoSEQ multiplex PCR, and its TCRdb copy is limited to in-frame clones, with some not included. There are 190,000 or so clones in the sample; around 63% occur only once, and over 9.5% lies in the top ten. The source of this sequence is a man aged 25-45 years in good health. What was sequenced was memory CD4+ T cells sorted from blood. Noted subset: CD45RA-negative fraction.

CDR3 region: CASSEGTADTQYF. As DNA, the CDR3 is TGTGCCAGCAGCGAGGGGACTGCAGATACGCAGTATTTT. The V gene is TRBV7-9, the J gene TRBJ2-3, with D possibly matching TRBD2 (6 bases). The CDR3 has 13 amino acids. V was pared by 5 bases and J by 4 bases, with 10 bases between. Germline CDR1 SEHNR, CDR2 FQNEAQ (reference sequence). Full variable domain (remainder filled in from reference TRBV7-9 and TRBJ2-3): DTGVSQNPRHKITKRGQNVTFRCDPISEHNRLYWYRQTLGQGPEFLTYFQNEAQLEKSRLLSDRFSAERPKGSFSTLEIQRTEQGDSAMYLCASSEGTADTQYFGPGTRLTVL.